This T cell receptor beta chain was identified during a study of T cell responses to AZD1222 COVID-19 vaccine. Whole-study results and caveats: Elevations in Spike-specific TCR breadth and depth followed administration of two AZD1222 doses. Unmutated regions of variants are reportedly targeted by nearly half of spike-specific TCRs. Only 5 to 7 AZD1222 recipients were seropositive at baseline. Possibly, clonal diversity was underestimated; donors were largely white British and included more females.

On this clone itself: No antigen is known for it.

The data were produced by immunoSEQ multiplex PCR, yet TCRdb's version contains in-frame clones alone and is incomplete. Among about 130,000 clones listed, about 93% were seen once. The receptor's source is an adult who received the AZD1222 COVID-19 vaccine. The sequenced sample was peripheral blood, obtained 28 days after the second AZD1222 dose.

The CDR3 protein is CASSMRGQRLDFNYGYTF. CDR3 nucleotides: TGTGCCAGTAGTATGCGCGGACAGAGGTTAGACTTTAACTATGGCTACACCTTC. This chain joins TRBV19 and TRBJ1-2; D is perhaps TRBD1 (6 bases). The CDR3 is 18 residues long. V was trimmed by 3 bases and J by 1 base, leaving 21 bases between them. The germline V gene has CDR1 LNHDA and CDR2 SQIVND (reference sequence).